This entry features one T cell receptor (beta chain) sequence. Some clones are missing from TCRdb's copy, which holds only in-frame ones; the method was immunoSEQ multiplex PCR. The sample includes about 270,000 clones, around nine tenths of them seen just once. These data are taken from a study of blood T cell repertoires in COVID-19. The TCR was taken from a man aged 40-49 years with active or convalescent COVID-19. The sequencing input was peripheral blood.

The CDR3 DNA reads as TGTGCCAGCAGCTTGGCTGGGACAAGTGAAGCTTTCTTT. This gives the protein CASSLAGTSEAFF. The chain is built from TRBV5-5 and TRBJ1-1; perhaps TRBD1 as D (6 bases). V lost 0 bases to trimming and J lost 7 bases, with 10 bases between them. The CDR3 sequence is 13 residues long. Germline V gene data show CDR1 as SGHKS and CDR2 as YYEKEE (reference sequence).